Following are 27 T cell receptor beta chains from one sample sequenced in a study of cytomegalovirus exposure and HLA in healthy donors. The assay was immunoSEQ multiplex PCR, and TCRdb's table has in-frame clones only and misses some. The data contain approximately 170,000 clones, approximately 81% of them seen just once; the ten biggest clones take up roughly 10%. Sequencing was performed on PBMCs. These TCRs come from a man aged 30-40 years in good health and CMV-seropositive.

The gene calls are TRBV6-6 and TRBJ2-7; 8 positions match TRBD1. This CDR3 is built from 14 residues. Trimming cost V 2 bases and J 2 bases; bases outside gene matches: 2. In germline, CDR1 is MNHNY, CDR2 SVGAGI (reference sequence). In DNA form, the CDR3 reads TGTGCCAGCAGTTACCGACAGGGGACCTACGAGCAGTACTTC. It specifies CASSYRQGTYEQYF.

This chain uses TRBV29-1 with TRBJ2-1, with TRBD2 matching over 8 bases. Germline CDR1 SQVTM, CDR2 ANQGSEA. Trimming cost V 5 bases and J 7 bases; bases outside gene matches: 7. CDR3 size: 13 residues. CDR3 region: CSVIAGSRNEQFF. The CDR3 DNA reads TGCAGCGTTATAGCGGGGAGCCGGAATGAGCAGTTCTTC.

The J gene is TRBJ2-7, the V gene TRBV10-3; 13 positions agree with TRBD2. Germline trimming cut 4 bases from V and 2 bases from J; bases unmatched to any gene: 8. Germline CDR1 is ENHRY and CDR2 is SYGVKD. The CDR3 has 17 amino acids. CDR3 sequence: CAISGSTSGGTTYEQYF. In DNA form, the CDR3 reads TGTGCCATCAGTGGGTCGACTAGCGGGGGGACCACCTACGAGCAGTACTTC.

The V call is TRBV9, the J call TRBJ2-1; D might be TRBD1 (6 bases). From germline, CDR1 is SGDLS and CDR2 YYNGEE. This CDR3 comprises 13 residues. Deletions cut 0 bases from V and 6 bases from J, with 7 bases between. The CDR3 sequence is CASSVVGANEQFF. DNA of the CDR3: TGTGCCAGCAGCGTAGTGGGGGCCAATGAGCAGTTCTTC.

The V call is TRBV5-6, the J call TRBJ1-5; D is uncertain. The V and J ends lost 0 bases and 11 bases respectively, with 12 bases between them. Germline V lookup: CDR1 SGHDT, CDR2 YYEEEE. The CDR3 spans 13 residues. CDR3 nucleotides: TGTGCCAGCAGCTTGGGTGCGGGAGGGACCCAGCATTTT. Protein sequence: CASSLGAGGTQHF.

J is TRBJ2-3 and V is TRBV29-1, with 11 nucleotides matching TRBD2. V was pared by 7 bases and J by 2 bases, with 5 bases of the junction left unmatched. CDR1 and CDR2 (germline): SQVTM, ANQGSEA. The CDR3 contains 14 residues. The CDR3 nucleotides are TGCAGCGCGGGGACTAGCGGAATCACAGATACGCAGTATTTT. It encodes CSAGTSGITDTQYF.

The chain couples TRBV9 to TRBJ2-1, with 9 bases matching TRBD2. This CDR3 region has 19 residues. Unmatched junction bases numbered 14, after V lost 0 bases and J lost 4 bases. Looked up from germline, CDR1 is SGDLS and CDR2 is YYNGEE. DNA for the CDR3: TGTGCCAGCAGCGTAGGAGGGGCTAGCGGGGATTCAAGGTACAATGAGCAGTTCTTC. Its protein is CASSVGGASGDSRYNEQFF.

J is TRBJ1-1 and V is TRBV7-9; TRBD1 matches at 7 bases. Germline lookup yields CDR1 SEHNR and CDR2 FQNEAQ (reference sequence). This CDR3 has 14 amino acids. Trimming at V came to 4 bases and at J to 7 bases, leaving 9 bases not matched to a gene. The CDR3: CASSSPGTALEAFF. CDR3 nucleotides: TGTGCCAGCAGCTCGCCCGGGACAGCACTTGAAGCTTTCTTT. Full variable domain (rest looked up from reference TRBV7-9 and TRBJ1-1): DTGVSQNPRHKITKRGQNVTFRCDPISEHNRLYWYRQTLGQGPEFLTYFQNEAQLEKSRLLSDRFSAERPKGSFSTLEIQRTEQGDSAMYLCASSSPGTALEAFFGQGTRLTVV.

The chain carries TRBV7-3 and TRBJ2-1, with TRBD2 matching 8 bases. The junction had 13 bases not matched to a gene; V was cut back by 2 bases and J by 7 bases. Germline values: CDR1 SGHTA, CDR2 FQGTGA. The CDR3 is 17 residues long. Here the CDR3 reads CASSLSFVGSGGNEQFF. The CDR3 DNA is TGTGCCAGCAGCTTATCTTTTGTGGGAAGCGGGGGAAATGAGCAGTTCTTC.

This sequence joins TRBV21-1 and TRBJ1-1. TRBV21-1 is a pseudogene locus. This CDR3 region has 17 residues. CDR3 sequence: CASSATPRRGMNTEAFF. CDR3 DNA: TGTGCCAGCAGCGCAACGCCCCGGCGGGGTATGAACACTGAAGCTTTCTTT.

The chain recombines TRBV13 with TRBJ2-3; 7 bases match TRBD2. Germline V gene lookup returns CDR1 PRHDT and CDR2 FYEKMQ (reference sequence). The V gene end was trimmed by 4 bases and the J gene end by 6 bases; junction bases not matched to a gene: 13. The CDR3 loop spans 16 amino acids. The chain's CDR3 is CASSSEAGSLGDTQYF. The CDR3 bases are TGTGCCAGCAGCTCCGAAGCGGGATCCCTGGGGGATACGCAGTATTTT.

The CDR3 loop is CASSPREGPGEQFF. CDR3 sequence (DNA): TGTGCCAGCTCACCACGGGAGGGTCCGGGGGAGCAGTTCTTC. The chain uses TRBV18 and TRBJ2-1, with 7 bases fitting TRBD2. V trimming: 1 base; J trimming: 10 bases; junction bases outside the gene matches: 7. Germline V CDR1 and CDR2: KGHSH, LQKENI. CDR3 size: 14 residues. The complete variable domain, with remaining parts taken from reference TRBV18 and TRBJ2-1, reads NAGVMQNPRHLVRRRGQEARLRCSPMKGHSHVYWYRQLPEEGLKFMVYLQKENIIDESGMPKERFSAEFPKEGPSILRIQQVVRGDSAAYFCASSPREGPGEQFFGPGTRLTVL.

This chain uses TRBV11-3 with TRBJ2-1; tentative D call: TRBD1 (5 bases). This CDR3 has 15 amino acids. CDR1 is SGHNT, CDR2 YENEEA, per germline. The V gene lost 5 bases and the J gene lost 9 bases, with 20 bases spanning the gap. CDR3 residues: CASSPRQGPSFEQFF. The CDR3 DNA is TGTGCCAGCAGCCCCCGTCAGGGTCCTTCTTTTGAGCAGTTCTTC.

CDR3 residues: CASSLTSGTSGYSYNEQFF. DNA of the CDR3: TGTGCCAGCAGCTTAACCAGTGGGACTAGCGGGTACTCCTACAATGAGCAGTTCTTC. V usage is TRBV7-3 and J usage is TRBJ2-1; TRBD2 matches 12 bases. The CDR3 spans 19 residues. In germline, CDR1 is SGHTA, CDR2 FQGTGA. The V segment lost 0 bases and the J segment 0 bases; nucleotides outside the gene matches: 6.

This clone was detected once. The V gene is TRBV23-1, the J gene TRBJ1-5; TRBD1 is a possible D gene (5 bases). TRBV23-1 is recorded as an ORF, its role being uncertain. Trimming cost V 3 bases and J 2 bases, with 20 bases left between them. The CDR3 has 18 amino acids. CDR3 nucleotides: TGCGCCAGCAGTCACCCCGTAGGCCGGGGGGAAGGCAATCAGCCCCAGCATTTT. Protein sequence: CASSHPVGRGEGNQPQHF.

This chain joins TRBV5-1 and TRBJ1-2, with 8 bases identical to TRBD1. The CDR3 contains 14 residues. Germline-derived CDR1 and CDR2 are SGHRS and YFSETQ. With 6 bases clipped from V and 4 bases from J, the junction kept 8 bases outside the gene matches. For the CDR3, the DNA is TGCGCCAGCACTTGGGACAGGCTGGGCTATGGCTACACCTTC. Translation: CASTWDRLGYGYTF.

The chain is built from TRBV6-4 and TRBJ1-2; TRBD1 might be the D (6 bases). Germline assignment: CDR1 MRHNA and CDR2 SNTAGT. This CDR3 is built from 13 residues. The ends were cut back, 5 bases at V and 7 bases at J, with 14 bases in the middle. The CDR3 here is CASSPQGGSGYTF. The CDR3, as DNA: TGTGCCAGCAGTCCACAGGGCGGGAGTGGCTACACCTTC.

The chain is built from TRBV5-1 and TRBJ2-1, with 9 positions matching TRBD2. This CDR3 comprises 17 residues. CDR1 and CDR2 (germline): SGHRS, YFSETQ. Trimming at V came to 0 bases and at J to 4 bases, leaving 8 bases not matched to a gene. The CDR3: CASSLESGGTLYNEQFF. CDR3 sequence (DNA): TGCGCCAGCAGCTTGGAAAGCGGGGGGACGTTATACAATGAGCAGTTCTTC.

There are a few counts of this clone. CDR3 nucleotides: TGTGCCAGCAGCTCCCACAGGGGGTCTAATGAAAAACTGTTTTTT. It is translated as CASSSHRGSNEKLFF. The genes are TRBV7-2 and TRBJ1-4; 8 positions match TRBD1. Germline-derived CDR1 and CDR2 are SGHTA and FQGNSA. The CDR3 runs 15 residues. V was clipped by 4 bases and J by 3 bases; unmatched bases: 4.

The chain combines TRBV29-1 with TRBJ2-3; 7 bases are a match to TRBD2. V dropped 6 bases and J dropped 1; count of bases not matched to a gene: 10. The CDR3 is 15 amino acids. Per germline, CDR1 SQVTM and CDR2 ANQGSEA. The CDR3 DNA reads TGCAGCGTGGGAAAGGCGGGAGCGGGCACAGATACGCAGTATTTT. It yields the protein CSVGKAGAGTDTQYF.

V is TRBV19 and J is TRBJ2-1, with 14 bases that match TRBD2. The germline CDR1 and CDR2 sequences are LNHDA and SQIVND (reference sequence). CDR3 length equals 17 residues. V lost 3 bases, J lost 10 bases, and 11 bases stayed unmatched. The CDR3 DNA reads as TGTGCCAGTAGTATGCTCCTCGGACTAGCGGGAGGAGGAGAGCAGTTCTTC. It encodes CASSMLLGLAGGGEQFF.

This rearrangement joins TRBV19 to TRBJ2-6; 7 nucleotides align to TRBD1. Trimming removed 6 bases from V and 0 bases from J; junction bases left unmatched: 2. Germline-derived CDR1 and CDR2 are LNHDA and SQIVND (reference sequence). This CDR3 contains 15 residues. CDR3 residues: CASRDRSSGANVLTF. DNA for the CDR3: TGTGCCAGTAGGGACAGGAGCTCTGGGGCCAACGTCCTGACTTTC.

The chain links TRBV9 to TRBJ2-3; 10 positions match TRBD2. Losses at the gene ends were 1 base for V and 5 bases for J; bases not matched to a gene: 7. CDR1 SGDLS and CDR2 YYNGEE come from the germline V gene. CDR3 size: 16 residues. CDR3 DNA sequence: TGTGCCAGCAGCGTAAAAAGCGGGGGGGCGGTAGATACGCAGTATTTT. Translating it yields CASSVKSGGAVDTQYF.

This clone occurred a few times. J is TRBJ2-1 and V is TRBV19, with a weak D call TRBD2 (6 bases). The CDR3 is 15 amino acids. Per germline, CDR1 LNHDA and CDR2 SQIVND (reference sequence). Trimming removed 3 bases at V and 6 bases at J, with 15 bases between. As DNA, the CDR3 is TGTGCCAGTAGTATTATGGGGCAAGCGGGCAATGAGCAGTTCTTC. Encoded protein: CASSIMGQAGNEQFF.

The V gene is TRBV10-3, the J gene TRBJ2-5; 11 nucleotides match TRBD2. Germline loops: CDR1 ENHRY, CDR2 SYGVKD. This CDR3 is 16 amino acids long. V trimming: 5 bases; J trimming: 1 base; junction bases outside the gene matches: 6. This CDR3 is CAISPGLAGSQETQYF. CDR3 bases: TGTGCCATCAGTCCCGGACTAGCGGGCAGCCAAGAGACCCAGTACTTC.

V usage is TRBV29-1 and J usage is TRBJ2-1; TRBD2 aligns across 8 bases. Germline V gives CDR1 SQVTM, CDR2 ANQGSEA. J gave up 7 bases and V 8 bases, and 22 bases lay outside the gene matches. CDR3 length equals 17 residues. This chain's CDR3 is CSLQLLAGLGGGNEQFF. The CDR3 DNA follows: TGCAGCCTCCAGCTTCTCGCGGGACTCGGCGGGGGGAATGAGCAGTTCTTC.

This clone was observed once. This chain links TRBV11-2 with TRBJ2-3; tentatively, D is TRBD2 (6 bases). Trimming removed 2 bases at V and 0 bases at J, with 9 bases between. CDR3 length equals 15 residues. CDR1 SGHAT and CDR2 FQNNGV come from the germline V gene. CDR3 DNA sequence: TGTGCCAGCAGCTTATGGCGGGGCAGCACAGATACGCAGTATTTT. Translation gives CASSLWRGSTDTQYF.